The 28 T cell receptor beta chains reported below all come from one sample, sequenced in a study of blood T cells in healthy people across ages. A second about 6 to 12 cycle PCR used barcoded and J-beta primers. MiXCR, run by TCRdb on the 5' RACE reads, gives a single entry per CDR3 protein. The table shows under 1 million distinct CDR3 sequences, with under 45% occurring only once. The sequencing input was blood. These receptors were collected from a man in his sixties in good health.

This clonotype was seen more than once but under ten times. The chain recombines TRBV20-1 with TRBJ1-6; tentatively, D is TRBD1 (5 bases). In germline, CDR1 is DFQATT, CDR2 SNEGSKA (reference sequence). V gave up 3 bases and J gave up 10 bases, with 19 bases separating them. The CDR3 extends over 15 amino acids. The CDR3 DNA is TGCAGTGCTAGCCCCGGGACCAACCATGAATCACCCCTCCACTTT. As protein: CSASPGTNHESPLHF.

V is TRBV20-1 and J is TRBJ1-4; D remains unclear. The CDR3 contains 14 residues. Per germline, CDR1 DFQATT and CDR2 SNEGSKA (reference sequence). V gave up 3 bases and J gave up 8 bases, with 16 bases separating them. In DNA, the CDR3 is TGCAGTGCTAGGGATTCGAGTATCGGGGAAAAACTGTTTTTT. The encoded protein is CSARDSSIGEKLFF.

This clonotype was observed a few times. CDR3 in DNA: TGTGCCAGCAGCGTGCGGGGTGGCAGGGAGAACGAGCAGTACTTC. This encodes CASSVRGGRENEQYF. The chain carries TRBV13 and TRBJ2-7; possible D gene TRBD2, 6 bases. CDR3 length equals 15 residues. Between the trimmed V and J ends, which lost 5 bases and 5 bases, there was a span of 19 bases. CDR1 is PRHDT and CDR2 is FYEKMQ in the germline V gene (reference sequence).

This clonotype was observed a handful of times. The chain uses TRBV12-3 or TRBV12-4 and TRBJ2-5; 7 bases map to TRBD2. The CDR3 consists of 15 residues. The V and J ends lost 3 bases and 5 bases, in that order; junction bases with no gene match: 9. In nucleotides, the CDR3 is TGTGCCAGCAGTTTCTCCCTCGGGGAGGGGGAGACCCAGTACTTC. It encodes CASSFSLGEGETQYF.

The chain uses TRBV5-1 and TRBJ2-3, with D perhaps matching TRBD1 (6 bases). CDR3 length: 14 residues. CDR1 SGHRS and CDR2 YFSETQ come from the germline V gene. V lost 5 bases, J lost 4 bases, and 14 bases lay in between. Written as DNA, the CDR3 is TGCGCCAGCAGAGACCAACAGGGTTCAGATACGCAGTATTTT. This sequence encodes CASRDQQGSDTQYF. The entire variable domain, with the rest obtained from reference TRBV5-1 and TRBJ2-3, is as follows: KAGVTQTPRYLIKTRGQQVTLSCSPISGHRSVSWYQQTPGQGLQFLFEYFSETQRNKGNFPGRFSGRQFSNSRSEMNVSTLELGDSALYLCASRDQQGSDTQYFGPGTRLTVL.

In this sample, this clonotype turned up a few times. In DNA form, the CDR3 reads TGCGCCAGCAGCTTATTAGCGGGGGGGCCGACAGTTGAGCAGTTCTTC. It yields the protein CASSLLAGGPTVEQFF. The chain employs TRBV5-1 and TRBJ2-1, with TRBD2 matching over 11 bases. The CDR3 totals 16 residues. V trimming: 2 bases; J trimming: 9 bases; junction bases outside the gene matches: 10. The germline gives CDR1 SGHRS, CDR2 YFSETQ. Looking up the rest from reference TRBV5-1 and TRBJ2-1 gives the full variable domain: KAGVTQTPRYLIKTRGQQVTLSCSPISGHRSVSWYQQTPGQGLQFLFEYFSETQRNKGNFPGRFSGRQFSNSRSEMNVSTLELGDSALYLCASSLLAGGPTVEQFFGPGTRLTVL.

This rearrangement joins TRBV6-2 or TRBV6-3 to TRBJ2-6; 7 bases align to TRBD2. V lost 2 bases and J lost 2; bases outside the gene matches: 0. The CDR3 has 15 amino acids. The germline V gene encodes CDR1 MNHEY and CDR2 SVGEGT. CDR3 DNA: TGTGCCAGCAGTTACGCGGGGGCTGGGGCCAACGTCCTGACTTTC. This gives the protein CASSYAGAGANVLTF.

This clonotype was seen a handful of times. This chain joins TRBV3-1 and TRBJ2-4, with 9 positions matching TRBD1. Per germline, CDR1 LGHDT and CDR2 YNNKEL (reference sequence). The CDR3 consists of 13 residues. The V gene end was trimmed by 4 bases and the J gene end by 6 bases; junction bases not matched to a gene: 1. CDR3 in DNA: TGTGCCAGCAGCCGGGACAGGGTAAACATTCAGTACTTC. Translation: CASSRDRVNIQYF.

The chain uses TRBV20-1 and TRBJ2-5; the match to TRBD1 covers 7 bases. The DNA matches TRBJ2-7 better at its end, which makes the J call doubtful. The CDR3 consists of 15 residues. Germline CDR1 DFQATT, CDR2 SNEGSKA (reference sequence). DNA for the CDR3: TGCAGTGCTGGCCGTCACAGGGGTGGATTGTACGAGCAGTACTTC. It encodes CSAGRHRGGLYEQYF.

Details on this clonotype: Mismatch with germline at one junction end may stem from a read error. The V gene is TRBV7-7, the J gene TRBJ2-5, with D maybe TRBD1 (5 bases). In germline, CDR1 is SSHAT, CDR2 FNYEAQ (reference sequence). CDR3 size: 13 residues. The CDR3 coding sequence is TGTGCTAGCAGTTTACACCAGGGAGAGACCCAGTACTTC. This codes for CASSLHQGETQYF.

In its sample, this clonotype was seen many times. V gene TRBV7-9 combines with J gene TRBJ2-7; D uncertain. Germline CDR1 and CDR2: SEHNR and FQNEAQ (reference sequence). Trimming took 3 bases from V and 0 from J, leaving 9 bases between them. This CDR3 comprises 14 residues. The CDR3 reads CASSFGGSSYEQYF. Written as DNA, the CDR3 is TGTGCCAGCAGCTTCGGCGGTAGCTCCTACGAGCAGTACTTC. Based on the CDR3 plus reference TRBV7-9 and TRBJ2-7, the full variable domain is DTGVSQNPRHKITKRGQNVTFRCDPISEHNRLYWYRQTLGQGPEFLTYFQNEAQLEKSRLLSDRFSAERPKGSFSTLEIQRTEQGDSAMYLCASSFGGSSYEQYFGPGTRLTVT.

This clonotype occurred a few times. V and J are TRBV4-3 and TRBJ2-3, with 9 bases that match TRBD2. Unmatched junction bases numbered 1, after V lost 3 bases and J lost 3 bases. The CDR3 is 14 residues long. Looked up from germline, CDR1 is LGHNA and CDR2 is YSLEER. CDR3 nucleotide sequence: TGCGCCAGCAGCCAGACTAGCGGAACAGATACGCAGTATTTT. Its translation is CASSQTSGTDTQYF.

V is TRBV5-1 and J is TRBJ1-6, with 8 bases aligning to TRBD1. CDR1 is SGHRS and CDR2 is YFSETQ in the germline V gene. J lost 10 bases, V lost 4 bases, and 7 bases had no gene match. The CDR3 totals 14 residues. The CDR3 DNA sequence: TGCGCCAGCAGCGCGGACAGGGTGGGATCACCCCTCCACTTT. It yields the protein CASSADRVGSPLHF.

The J gene is TRBJ2-5, the V gene TRBV7-9; D may be TRBD1 (6 bases). Trimming cost V 8 bases and J 3 bases, with 22 bases left between them. Germline-derived CDR1 and CDR2 are SEHNR and FQNEAQ (reference sequence). This CDR3 region has 16 residues. The CDR3, as DNA: TGTGCCAGCTCCCTGGCCCCTTACCCAGGGGAAGAGACCCAGTACTTC. Its translation is CASSLAPYPGEETQYF.

V usage is TRBV2 and J usage is TRBJ1-4, with D possibly matching TRBD1 (5 bases). Germline V gene sequence: CDR1 SNHLY, CDR2 FYNNEI. The CDR3 is made up of 14 amino acids. Between the trimmed V and J ends, which lost 6 bases and 3 bases, there was a span of 11 bases. The CDR3 region is CASRAGGPNEKLFF. In nucleotides, the CDR3 is TGTGCCAGCAGGGCTGGGGGTCCTAATGAAAAACTGTTTTTT.

Only a few counts were recorded for this clonotype. The V gene is TRBV12-3 or TRBV12-4, the J gene TRBJ1-1; tentatively, D is TRBD1 (5 bases). This CDR3 is built from 11 residues. The germline V and J ends were trimmed by 3 bases and 7 bases, with 6 bases remaining between them. The CDR3 reads CASSFGGEAFF. DNA for the CDR3: TGTGCCAGCAGTTTTGGGGGTGAAGCTTTCTTT.

The chain is built from TRBV7-2 and TRBJ2-7; 7 bases agree with TRBD2. Germline CDR1 SGHTA, CDR2 FQGNSA. The CDR3 contains 15 residues. V lost 0 bases to trimming and J lost 5 bases; unmatched junction nucleotides: 7. CDR3 DNA sequence: TGTGCCAGCAGCTTAGCTCCGGGCGGGGGAAACGAGCAGTACTTC. Protein: CASSLAPGGGNEQYF.

This clonotype occurred once. This sequence joins TRBV7-3 and TRBJ2-1; TRBD2 aligns across 7 bases. The CDR3 contains 13 residues. V gave up 4 bases and J gave up 5 bases; unmatched junction bases: 2. CDR1 is SGHTA and CDR2 is FQGTGA in the germline V gene. The CDR3 DNA sequence: TGTGCCAGCAGCTCCGGACTAGACAATGAGCAGTTCTTC. Encoded protein: CASSSGLDNEQFF.

This chain uses TRBV29-1 with TRBJ1-2; D perhaps matches TRBD1 (5 bases). CDR3 length: 13 residues. Trimming took 1 base from V and 5 from J, leaving 11 bases between them. Germline assignment: CDR1 SQVTM and CDR2 ANQGSEA. CDR3 region: CSVEGGGGYGYTF. The CDR3 DNA reads TGCAGCGTTGAAGGGGGGGGAGGATATGGCTACACCTTC. Complete variable domain (other parts from reference TRBV29-1 and TRBJ1-2): SAVISQKPSRDICQRGTSLTIQCQVDSQVTMMFWYRQQPGQSLTLIATANQGSEATYESGFVIDKFPISRPNLTFSTLTVSNMSPEDSSIYLCSVEGGGGYGYTFGSGTRLTVV.

The sample holds a few counts of this clonotype. At one end, the junction sequence differs from germline, possibly due to a read error. V is TRBV15 and J is TRBJ1-5; D possibly corresponds to TRBD1 (6 bases). Germline assignment: CDR1 LNHNV and CDR2 YYDKDF (reference sequence). The CDR3 sequence is 14 residues long. This CDR3 is CATSSSGVNQPQHF. In DNA form, the CDR3 reads TGTGCCACCAGCAGTTCAGGGGTCAATCAGCCTCAGCATTTT.

The rearrangement links TRBV2 to TRBJ2-7; possible D gene TRBD2, 5 bases. The CDR3 runs 11 residues. Trimming removed 7 bases from V and 3 bases from J, with 7 bases in between. In germline, CDR1 is SNHLY, CDR2 FYNNEI. The CDR3 sequence is CASKRDYEQYF. CDR3 DNA: TGTGCCAGCAAGAGGGACTACGAGCAGTACTTC.

The V and J genes are TRBV3-1 and TRBJ2-1; D might be TRBD2 (7 bases). The V and J ends lost 6 bases and 5 bases respectively, with 11 bases between them. The CDR3 covers 13 residues. The germline V gene has CDR1 LGHDT and CDR2 YNNKEL (reference sequence). CDR3 coding DNA: TGTGCCAGCAGTATGGGGGGGCACAATGAGCAGTTCTTC. Translated: CASSMGGHNEQFF.

This clonotype was seen only a few times. The chain employs TRBV7-9 and TRBJ1-2; D might be TRBD1 (6 bases). The V end lost 5 bases, the J end lost 0 bases, and 16 bases lay between the germline ends. The CDR3 sequence is 16 residues long. Germline V gene lookup returns CDR1 SEHNR and CDR2 FQNEAQ (reference sequence). CDR3 region: CASSHGGGRANYGYTF. CDR3 nucleotide sequence: TGTGCCAGCAGCCATGGGGGGGGCCGAGCTAACTATGGCTACACCTTC. Combining the CDR3 with reference TRBV7-9 and TRBJ1-2 gives the whole variable domain DTGVSQNPRHKITKRGQNVTFRCDPISEHNRLYWYRQTLGQGPEFLTYFQNEAQLEKSRLLSDRFSAERPKGSFSTLEIQRTEQGDSAMYLCASSHGGGRANYGYTFGSGTRLTVV.

V is TRBV7-2 and J is TRBJ2-2, with 11 bases identical to TRBD2. J lost 6 bases, V lost 5 bases, and 8 bases had no gene match. This CDR3 is built from 16 residues. CDR1 and CDR2 (germline): SGHTA, FQGNSA. CDR3 protein: CASSPWTSGLAGELFF. In DNA form, the CDR3 reads TGTGCCAGCAGCCCCTGGACTAGCGGGTTGGCCGGGGAGCTGTTTTTT.

This rearrangement joins TRBV6-6 to TRBJ1-6; TRBD1 might be the D (6 bases). Germline V CDR1 and CDR2: MNHNY, SVGAGI (reference sequence). The ends were cut back, 5 bases at V and 7 bases at J, with 12 bases in the middle. The CDR3 is 14 amino acids. DNA for the CDR3: TGTGCCAGCAGTCACCGTGGGGGCAATTCACCCCTCCACTTT. Amino acid sequence: CASSHRGGNSPLHF.

This clonotype was counted only a few times. DNA of the CDR3: TGTGCCAGCAGCGTACAGCCAGTTAATGAAAAACTGTTTTTT. Translated, it gives CASSVQPVNEKLFF. The chain carries TRBV7-2 and TRBJ1-4; D call uncertain. CDR3 length: 14 residues. The germline CDR1 and CDR2 sequences are SGHTA and FQGNSA. Trimming removed 5 bases from V and 4 bases from J, with 11 bases in between.

This clonotype was detected ten times or more. The chain employs TRBV5-1 and TRBJ2-5; weak D call: TRBD2 (5 bases). Germline V gene lookup returns CDR1 SGHRS and CDR2 YFSETQ. The CDR3 sequence is 14 residues long. With 4 bases removed from V and 1 base from J, the gap between germline ends came to 11 bases. CDR3 in amino acids: CASSGTRGQETQYF. The CDR3 coding sequence is TGCGCCAGCAGCGGAACTCGGGGCCAAGAGACCCAGTACTTC.

V gene TRBV7-8 combines with J gene TRBJ2-5, with 12 nucleotides matching TRBD2. Germline trimming cut 5 bases from V and 2 bases from J; bases unmatched to any gene: 6. The CDR3 is made up of 16 amino acids. Germline V CDR1 and CDR2: SGHVS, FQNEAQ. The CDR3 nucleotides are TGTGCCAGCAGCACTTCTAGCGGGGGGGATCAAGAGACCCAGTACTTC. This encodes CASSTSSGGDQETQYF.